The rows below give T cell receptor beta chains drawn from one sample of a study of shared clonotypes between healthy human individuals. The table came from immunoSEQ multiplex PCR; TCRdb's copy has only in-frame clones and leaves some out. The top ten hold around 0.47% of the sample, which has around 1.5 million clones, 95% to 99% seen once. The source material was naive CD4+ T cells sorted from blood. Receptors were obtained from a man younger than 40 in good health. Each CDR3 is given with its conserved first and last residue. The order of the fields is V gene, D gene, J gene, clone size, CDR3 protein, CDR3 DNA. A D gene is named only where the DNA matches it firmly. Clone size appears in some rows only: once, few, many, or a class for an expanded clone.

>TRBV18|-|TRBJ1-3|-
CASSPTSGSGNTIYF
TGTGCCAGCTCACCCACCAGTGGCTCTGGAAACACCATATATTTT
>TRBV5-1|TRBD1|TRBJ2-5|-
CASSSPRDRGETQYF
TGCGCCAGCAGCTCGCCCCGGGACAGGGGAGAGACCCAGTACTTC
>TRBV5-1|TRBD1|TRBJ1-2|-
CASSVTGAAGGYTF
TGCGCCAGCAGCGTTACAGGGGCAGCGGGTGGCTACACCTTC
>TRBV18|-|TRBJ2-7|-
CASSPRLLAYEQYF
TGTGCCAGCTCACCGAGACTCCTAGCCTACGAGCAGTACTTC
>TRBV7-9|-|TRBJ2-7|once
CASSLVSYEQYF
TGTGCCAGCAGCTTAGTAAGCTACGAGCAGTACTTC
>TRBV9|TRBD1|TRBJ2-1|-
CASSPTGTGGFNEQFF
TGTGCCAGCAGCCCGACCGGGACAGGGGGGTTCAATGAGCAGTTCTTC
>TRBV18|TRBD1|TRBJ2-5|-
CASSPPTDRRETQYF
TGTGCCAGCTCACCACCTACGGACAGGCGGGAGACCCAGTACTTC
>TRBV27|TRBD2|TRBJ2-3|-
CASRRSGRIIDTDTQYF
TGTGCCAGCAGAAGAAGCGGGAGGATCATCGACACAGATACGCAGTATTTT
>TRBV11-2|-|TRBJ2-7|once
CASSPLLYEQYF
TGTGCCAGCAGCCCCTTGCTTTACGAGCAGTACTTC
>TRBV10-1|-|TRBJ1-2|-
CASSESGGHGYTF
TGCGCCAGCAGTGAATCCGGGGGGCATGGCTACACCTTC
>TRBV18|-|TRBJ2-7|-
CASSPADLEQYF
TGTGCCAGCTCACCAGCCGACCTCGAGCAGTACTTC
>TRBV29-1|-|TRBJ2-7|-
CSVVKGGNSYEQYF
TGCAGCGTTGTTAAGGGCGGCAACTCCTACGAGCAGTACTTC
>TRBV10-3|TRBD1|TRBJ2-1|-
CAIKGQGVDNEQFF
TGTGCCATCAAAGGACAGGGGGTTGACAATGAGCAGTTCTTC
>TRBV5-1|-|TRBJ1-1|-
CASSLSVGGGRAEAFF
TGCGCCAGCAGCTTATCGGTGGGAGGAGGCCGCGCTGAAGCTTTCTTT
>TRBV7-2|-|TRBJ1-1|-
CASSLQAGTLGTEAFF
TGTGCCAGCAGCTTACAAGCGGGGACATTGGGCACTGAAGCTTTCTTT
>TRBV5-4|TRBD2|TRBJ2-1|-
CASSLGGAGAGNEQFF
TGTGCCAGCAGCTTGGGAGGGGCGGGAGCGGGCAATGAGCAGTTCTTC
>TRBV18|TRBD1|TRBJ1-2|-
CASSGQGYDYGYTF
TGTGCCAGCTCGGGACAGGGGTACGACTATGGCTACACCTTC
>TRBV4-1|TRBD1|TRBJ2-1|-
CASSPQQGAKFYEQFF
TGCGCCAGCAGCCCGCAACAGGGGGCGAAATTCTATGAGCAGTTCTTC
>TRBV5-1|-|TRBJ1-2|once
CASSIRPGDEGNYGYTF
TGCGCCAGCAGCATCAGGCCAGGAGACGAGGGCAACTATGGCTACACCTTC
>TRBV29-1|TRBD2|TRBJ2-7|-
CSVGAFPGLAGGLKQYF
TGCAGCGTCGGAGCCTTTCCGGGACTAGCGGGAGGGCTAAAGCAGTACTTC
>TRBV5-1|-|TRBJ2-1|-
CASSPGVGSYNEQFF
TGCGCCAGCAGCCCGGGAGTAGGGTCCTACAATGAGCAGTTCTTC
>TRBV5-5|-|TRBJ2-1|-
CASSFPLVIGDEQFF
TGTGCCAGCAGCTTTCCCTTGGTCATTGGGGATGAGCAGTTCTTC
>TRBV11-3|-|TRBJ2-5|-
CASSLGYRAQIETQYF
TGTGCCAGCAGCTTGGGGTATCGAGCCCAAATTGAGACCCAGTACTTC
>TRBV28|-|TRBJ2-1|-
CASMRFSNEQFF
TGTGCCAGCATGAGGTTCAGTAATGAGCAGTTCTTC
>TRBV5-4|-|TRBJ2-3|-
CASSDQRSTDTQYF
TGTGCCAGCAGTGACCAGCGGAGCACAGATACGCAGTATTTT
>TRBV4-1|TRBD2|TRBJ2-1|-
CASSQYTGGPNEQFF
TGCGCCAGCAGCCAATATACGGGAGGGCCTAATGAGCAGTTCTTC
>TRBV5-6|-|TRBJ2-5|-
CASSLQFDRRETQYF
TGTGCCAGCAGCTTACAGTTTGACCGGCGGGAGACCCAGTACTTC
>TRBV29-1|-|TRBJ1-1|-
CSVGRLDTLGTEAFF
TGCAGCGTTGGGAGACTGGACACCCTGGGGACTGAAGCTTTCTTT
>TRBV6-5|-|TRBJ2-5|-
CASSYSGFQTQYF
TGTGCCAGCAGTTACTCCGGGTTTCAGACCCAGTACTTC
>TRBV28|-|TRBJ2-7|-
CASSFRDNAPYEQYF
TGTGCCAGCAGTTTCCGGGACAACGCACCCTACGAGCAGTACTTC
>TRBV2|-|TRBJ2-2|-
CASSERTFANTGELFF
TGTGCCAGCAGTGAAAGGACGTTCGCGAACACCGGGGAGCTGTTTTTT
>TRBV2|-|TRBJ2-5|once
CASRAPEETQYF
TGTGCCAGCAGAGCTCCAGAAGAGACCCAGTACTTC
>TRBV5-1|TRBD2|TRBJ2-5|-
CASSYPRTSGRRQETQYF
TGCGCCAGCAGCTATCCAAGGACTAGCGGGCGAAGACAAGAGACCCAGTACTTC
>TRBV7-2|-|TRBJ2-1|-
CASSLPGTSYNEQFF
TGTGCCAGCAGCTTGCCGGGGACCTCCTACAATGAGCAGTTCTTC
>TRBV27|-|TRBJ2-5|-
CASSLLGRETQYF
TGTGCCAGCAGTTTACTGGGTCGGGAGACCCAGTACTTC
>TRBV2|-|TRBJ2-4|-
CASSAPGAKAIAKNIQYF
TGTGCCAGCAGTGCCCCCGGGGCAAAGGCCATAGCCAAAAACATTCAGTACTTC